The text below deals with one T cell receptor (beta chain). The data stem from a study of T-cell memory formation after mild COVID-19. MiXCR was run by TCRdb on the 5' RACE reads, yielding one entry per CDR3 protein. The profile covers 200,000 to 250,000 distinct CDR3 sequences, with approximately 10% appearing a single time and roughly a fifth taken by the ten largest. The material sequenced was PBMCs or a T cell subset sorted from them (not recorded which). The TCR originated in a man aged 18 to 30 who had mild COVID-19 (a few samples of this study predate the infection). Cell type and time point are not known.

The CDR3 spells CASSPREDEAFF. CDR3 DNA: TGTGCCAGCTCACCACGTGAGGATGAAGCTTTCTTT. V usage is TRBV18 and J usage is TRBJ1-1; unclear D gene. The CDR3 extends over 12 amino acids. Looked up from germline, CDR1 is KGHSH and CDR2 is LQKENI. Trimming took 1 base from V and 7 from J, leaving 7 bases between them.